A single sample is the source of the 27 T cell receptor beta chains below, sequenced in a study of T cell changes during pregnancy in multiple sclerosis. Method: immunoSEQ multiplex PCR; TCRdb's copy keeps in-frame clones and lacks some. The repertoire consists of about 96,000 clones, with roughly 92% occurring once and the leading ten covering about 2.4%. Sequences were derived from peripheral blood, sampled in the first trimester of pregnancy. These receptors originate from a female donor with multiple sclerosis, enrolled in a pregnancy study.

The rearrangement uses TRBV7-2 and TRBJ2-7; D is possibly TRBD2 (6 bases). V lost 1 base, J lost 0 bases, and 13 bases lay in between. CDR1 is SGHTA and CDR2 is FQGNSA in the germline V gene. The length of the CDR3 is 16 residues. CDR3 loop: CASSLEVRLDSYEQYF. CDR3 nucleotides: TGTGCCAGCAGCTTAGAAGTTCGACTAGACTCCTACGAGCAGTACTTC.

This clone is a singleton in its sample. This chain joins TRBV9 and TRBJ2-5, with D possibly TRBD2 on 6 matching bases. The CDR3 consists of 16 residues. CDR1 is SGDLS, CDR2 YYNGEE, per germline. Trimming pared 4 bases from V and 3 bases from J, leaving 19 bases between. DNA of the CDR3: TGTGCCAGCAGCATCGGCGGGCGGGACGGCGAAGAGACCCAGTACTTC. It specifies CASSIGGRDGEETQYF.

The J gene is TRBJ2-7, the V gene TRBV25-1; the match to TRBD2 covers 8 bases. V gave up 6 bases and J gave up 6 bases; unmatched junction bases: 10. This CDR3 is built from 14 residues. The germline V gene encodes CDR1 MGHDK and CDR2 SYGVNS. This chain's CDR3 is CASSQGAGRGEQYF. The CDR3 DNA follows: TGTGCCAGCAGCCAAGGGGCCGGGAGGGGCGAGCAGTACTTC.

This chain uses TRBV6-5 with TRBJ2-7, with D tentatively TRBD1 (6 bases). From germline, CDR1 is MNHEY and CDR2 SVGAGI. V dropped 6 bases and J dropped 2 bases, with 14 bases sitting between them. CDR3 size: 14 residues. The CDR3 nucleotides are TGTGCCAGCAGGCGGCTGGGGGCAACCTACGAGCAGTACTTC. It is translated as CASRRLGATYEQYF.

The V call is TRBV28, the J call TRBJ2-4; the match to TRBD2 covers 9 bases. The V segment lost 5 bases and the J segment 8 bases; nucleotides outside the gene matches: 10. In germline, CDR1 is MDHEN, CDR2 SYDVKM. CDR3 length: 15 residues. The CDR3 loop reads CASSPSTGLADIQYF. CDR3 in DNA: TGTGCCAGCAGTCCTAGCACGGGACTAGCTGACATTCAGTACTTC.

This clone was recorded once. DNA of the CDR3: TGTGCCAGCAGCGGGATAACTAGCGGGAGAAGCGGGGAGCTGTTTTTT. Translated: CASSGITSGRSGELFF. The chain links TRBV11-2 to TRBJ2-2; TRBD2 aligns across 11 bases. The germline V gene has CDR1 SGHAT and CDR2 FQNNGV. The CDR3 covers 16 residues. V shed 5 bases, J shed 7 bases, and the junction held 9 bases outside the gene matches.

The J gene is TRBJ2-5, the V gene TRBV7-2; 10 nucleotides align to TRBD1. The CDR3 length is 15 residues. Trimming at V came to 5 bases and at J to 5 bases, leaving 8 bases not matched to a gene. Germline CDR1 SGHTA, CDR2 FQGNSA. As DNA, the CDR3 is TGTGCCAGCAGCCCGGGACAGGGGACGGGTGAGACCCAGTACTTC. Translated: CASSPGQGTGETQYF.

The chain recombines TRBV6-6 with TRBJ2-7; a weak D match, TRBD1 (6 bases). The germline V gene encodes CDR1 MNHNY and CDR2 SVGAGI (reference sequence). This CDR3 spans 15 amino acids. The ends were cut back, 0 bases at V and 3 bases at J, with 12 bases in the middle. The CDR3 DNA is TGTGCCAGCAGTTACTCCGCGCGAGGGGGCTACGAGCAGTACTTC. This gives the protein CASSYSARGGYEQYF.

This chain uses TRBV27 with TRBJ2-5; TRBD2 agrees at 9 bases. Unmatched junction bases numbered 10, after V lost 5 bases and J lost 0 bases. Germline CDR1 is MNHEY and CDR2 is SMNVEV (reference sequence). The CDR3 totals 17 residues. CDR3 coding DNA: TGTGCCAGCAGTCCACCGGGACTAGCACACTACCAAGAGACCCAGTACTTC. This gives the protein CASSPPGLAHYQETQYF.

The chain employs TRBV7-8 and TRBJ1-4; D is possibly TRBD1 (6 bases). CDR1 and CDR2 from the germline V gene are SGHVS and FQNEAQ. V lost 3 bases to trimming and J lost 4 bases, with 12 bases between them. The CDR3 loop spans 15 amino acids. In nucleotides, the CDR3 is TGTGCCAGCAGCTTGGGGGGGGCGGTTAATGAAAAACTGTTTTTT. Translating gives CASSLGGAVNEKLFF.

V and J are TRBV4-1 and TRBJ2-1; TRBD1 is a possible D gene (6 bases). The germline V gene has CDR1 MGHRA and CDR2 YSYEKL. Trimming stripped 4 bases from V and 0 bases from J, with 19 bases between. This CDR3 contains 18 residues. The CDR3 DNA reads TGCGCCAGCAGCCCACGAAGCGGACAGTTCAGCTCCTACAATGAGCAGTTCTTC. It encodes CASSPRSGQFSSYNEQFF.

The chain recombines TRBV2 with TRBJ1-3; 9 bases agree with TRBD1. J was trimmed by 5 bases and V by 3 bases; bases with no gene match: 8. The germline V gene has CDR1 SNHLY and CDR2 FYNNEI. The CDR3 length is 16 residues. The chain's CDR3 is CASSDGGQGPRNTIYF. Here the CDR3 DNA reads TGTGCCAGCAGTGATGGGGGACAGGGCCCTAGAAACACCATATATTTT.

The rearrangement joins TRBV10-1 to TRBJ2-1; D might be TRBD2 (6 bases). Trimming removed 5 bases from V and 4 bases from J, with 12 bases in between. CDR1 is WNHNN, CDR2 SYGVQD, per germline (reference sequence). The CDR3 contains 14 residues. The CDR3 sequence: CASSPRDSYNEQFF. In DNA form, the CDR3 reads TGCGCCAGCAGTCCGAGGGACTCTTACAATGAGCAGTTCTTC.

This chain uses TRBV30 with TRBJ1-2; TRBD1 matches 8 bases. The CDR3 consists of 12 residues. Germline lookup yields CDR1 GTSNPN and CDR2 SVGIG (reference sequence). Trimming at V came to 4 bases and at J to 8 bases, leaving 6 bases not matched to a gene. The CDR3 is CAWNQGAKGYTF. The CDR3 coding sequence is TGTGCCTGGAATCAGGGGGCAAAGGGCTACACCTTC.

This chain uses TRBV10-1 with TRBJ2-3, with 10 positions matching TRBD1. With 3 bases clipped from V and 1 base from J, the junction kept 4 bases outside the gene matches. Germline CDR1 WNHNN, CDR2 SYGVQD (reference sequence). This CDR3 comprises 16 residues. In nucleotides, the CDR3 is TGCGCCAGCAGTGATTGGGGGACAGGGGGCACAGATACGCAGTATTTT. Amino acids: CASSDWGTGGTDTQYF.

V is TRBV29-1 and J is TRBJ1-5; no clear D gene. The V gene's germline CDR1 is SQVTM and CDR2 ANQGSEA. CDR3 length: 14 residues. Deletions cut 4 bases from V and 2 bases from J, with 12 bases between. This CDR3 reads CSVGERQGNQPQHF. DNA for the CDR3: TGCAGCGTTGGTGAGCGGCAAGGCAATCAGCCCCAGCATTTT.

The CDR3 here is CASSIGQGNEKLFF. For the CDR3, the DNA is TGTGCCAGTAGTATTGGGCAGGGGAATGAAAAACTGTTTTTT. The J gene is TRBJ1-4, the V gene TRBV19; D is possibly TRBD1 (6 bases). V lost 3 bases, J lost 5 bases, and 10 bases lay in between. The CDR3 runs 14 residues. The germline V gene has CDR1 LNHDA and CDR2 SQIVND (reference sequence).

This clone was counted a single time. V and J are TRBV28 and TRBJ2-7; perhaps TRBD2 as D (6 bases). The CDR3 length is 13 residues. In germline, CDR1 is MDHEN, CDR2 SYDVKM. V shed 2 bases and J shed 4 bases, with 9 bases lying between them. For the CDR3, the DNA is TGTGCCAGCAGTTTAAGTCGGGAGTACGAGCAGTACTTC. Translating it yields CASSLSREYEQYF. The whole variable domain, remainder taken from reference TRBV28 and TRBJ2-7, is DVKVTQSSRYLVKRTGEKVFLECVQDMDHENMFWYRQDPGLGLRLIYFSYDVKMKEKGDIPEGYSVSREKKERFSLILESASTNQTSMYLCASSLSREYEQYFGPGTRLTVT.

The V call is TRBV4-2, the J call TRBJ2-7; 7 positions agree with TRBD1. The CDR3 is 14 residues long. With V trimmed by 2 bases and J by 1 base, 2 bases remained unmatched. The germline gives CDR1 LGHNA, CDR2 YNFKEQ. For the CDR3, the DNA is TGTGCCAGCAGCCAACAGGGGGAATCCTACGAGCAGTACTTC. It codes for CASSQQGESYEQYF.

The chain is built from TRBV13 and TRBJ2-1; 8 bases align to TRBD1. This CDR3 is built from 16 residues. Trimming took 3 bases from V and 4 from J; bases not matched to a gene: 8. Looked up from germline, CDR1 is PRHDT and CDR2 is FYEKMQ (reference sequence). CDR3 loop: CASSFLTGDGYNEQFF. DNA for the CDR3: TGTGCCAGCAGCTTCCTGACAGGGGACGGTTACAATGAGCAGTTCTTC.

The V gene is TRBV28, the J gene TRBJ2-7, with 11 bases lining up with TRBD2. In germline, CDR1 is MDHEN, CDR2 SYDVKM. The CDR3 contains 16 residues. The junction had 10 bases not matched to a gene; V was cut back by 2 bases and J by 7 bases. CDR3 loop: CASSLAQVAGGEEQYF. CDR3 DNA: TGTGCCAGCAGTTTAGCTCAGGTAGCGGGAGGGGAGGAGCAGTACTTC.

V usage is TRBV15 and J usage is TRBJ2-3; TRBD2 is a possible D gene (5 bases). The germline gives CDR1 LNHNV, CDR2 YYDKDF (reference sequence). The CDR3 has 18 amino acids. V lost 1 base and J lost 2, with 19 bases in between. Here the CDR3 reads CATSRVPVNGILTDTQYF. CDR3 DNA sequence: TGTGCCACCAGCAGAGTTCCCGTTAACGGGATCCTCACAGATACGCAGTATTTT.

This clone was seen only a few times. The chain links TRBV7-9 to TRBJ1-5, with TRBD1 identical over 7 bases. The CDR3 is 15 residues long. In germline, CDR1 is SEHNR, CDR2 FQNEAQ (reference sequence). With 5 bases clipped from V and 1 base from J, the junction kept 5 bases outside the gene matches. The CDR3 region is CASSPTGSSNQPQHF. CDR3 DNA sequence: TGTGCCAGCAGCCCGACAGGGTCCAGCAATCAGCCCCAGCATTTT.

This clone has just one count. The CDR3 spells CASSLNRGIDSNQPQHF. The CDR3 DNA sequence: TGTGCCAGCAGCTTGAACAGGGGGATCGATAGCAATCAGCCCCAGCATTTT. The V and J genes are TRBV5-6 and TRBJ1-5; 8 positions match TRBD1. V gave up 1 base and J gave up 0 bases; unmatched junction bases: 6. The CDR3 consists of 17 residues. Per germline, CDR1 SGHDT and CDR2 YYEEEE.

V usage is TRBV5-4 and J usage is TRBJ1-1; unclear D gene. V lost 1 base and J lost 6, with 10 bases in between. The CDR3 totals 13 residues. Germline values: CDR1 SGHNT, CDR2 YYREEE (reference sequence). DNA for the CDR3: TGTGCCAGCAGCTTGAGTATGGCGGCTGAAGCTTTCTTT. As protein: CASSLSMAAEAFF.

The gene calls are TRBV28 and TRBJ2-7; D remains ambiguous. CDR3 length equals 13 residues. CDR1 is MDHEN and CDR2 is SYDVKM in the germline V gene. V dropped 2 bases and J dropped 4 bases, with 9 bases sitting between them. CDR3 region: CASSLLVGYEQYF. The CDR3 DNA reads TGTGCCAGCAGTTTACTAGTTGGGTACGAGCAGTACTTC.

V is TRBV6-1 and J is TRBJ1-1; the match to TRBD1 covers 12 bases. CDR1 and CDR2 from the germline V gene are MNHNS and SASEGT. The trim removed 8 bases at V and 11 bases at J, leaving 12 bases unmatched. This CDR3 region has 14 residues. This CDR3 reads CASVPGQGARGAFF. The CDR3 nucleotides are TGTGCCAGCGTACCGGGACAGGGGGCGCGAGGGGCTTTCTTT.